What follows are 14 T cell receptor beta chains derived from one specimen sequenced in a study of CD8+ T cells in alopecia areata. RNA extraction and reverse transcription yielded cDNA as sequencing template. Method: immunoSEQ multiplex PCR; TCRdb's copy keeps in-frame clones and lacks some. The repertoire holds fewer than 150,000 clones, with 58% as singletons. The sequenced sample was CD4+ T cells sorted from blood, obtained at week 0. The receptors here all came from a human donor with alopecia areata.

This chain joins TRBV25-1 and TRBJ1-1; TRBD1 is a possible D gene (6 bases). Trimming left V 6 bases short and J 0 bases short, with 8 bases between. The CDR3 sequence is 13 residues long. Germline CDR1 and CDR2: MGHDK and SYGVNS. The chain's CDR3 is CASRQGMNTEAFF. CDR3 DNA sequence: TGTGCCAGCAGACAGGGAATGAACACTGAAGCTTTCTTT. The variable domain in full, completed from reference TRBV25-1 and TRBJ1-1, reads EADIYQTPRYLVIGTGKKITLECSQTMGHDKMYWYQQDPGMELHLIHYSYGVNSTEKGDLSSESTVSRIRTEHFPLTLESARPSHTSQYLCASRQGMNTEAFFGQGTRLTVV.

This clone has just a few counts. The gene calls are TRBV2 and TRBJ1-5; 9 bases agree with TRBD1. The CDR3 contains 18 residues. Germline loops: CDR1 SNHLY, CDR2 FYNNEI. V shed 1 base, J shed 3 bases, and the junction held 10 bases outside the gene matches. The CDR3 here is CASSEVVWTGADNQPQHF. The CDR3 nucleotides are TGTGCCAGCAGTGAAGTAGTTTGGACAGGGGCCGACAATCAGCCCCAGCATTTT.

V gene TRBV7-3 combines with J gene TRBJ2-1; D uncertain. The V gene's germline CDR1 is SGHTA and CDR2 FQGTGA. The CDR3 length is 15 residues. Trimming shortened V by 5 bases and J by 3 bases, and 14 bases separated the two germline ends. CDR3 residues: CASSPRLGRYNEQFF. Written as DNA, the CDR3 is TGTGCCAGCAGCCCCCGATTAGGACGCTACAATGAGCAGTTCTTC.

This clone was found a few times. V is TRBV25-1 and J is TRBJ1-5; 12 positions agree with TRBD1. This CDR3 spans 14 amino acids. J was trimmed by 7 bases and V by 8 bases; bases with no gene match: 6. CDR1 is MGHDK and CDR2 is SYGVNS in the germline V gene. The CDR3 DNA reads as TGTGCCAGCGGGGGACAGGGGGCGTTCCAGCCCCAGCATTTT. This gives the protein CASGGQGAFQPQHF.

CDR3 DNA sequence: TGTGCCAGCAGGGGGTCCGGGGAGACCCAGTACTTC. It codes for CASRGSGETQYF. The V gene is TRBV6-5, the J gene TRBJ2-5; no clear D. The germline gives CDR1 MNHEY, CDR2 SVGAGI. The CDR3 consists of 12 residues. Trimming took off 6 bases at V and 5 bases at J, with 10 bases between the two ends.

This sequence joins TRBV9 and TRBJ2-2; weak D call: TRBD1 (5 bases). This CDR3 is built from 15 residues. Germline assignment: CDR1 SGDLS and CDR2 YYNGEE. V lost 6 bases to trimming and J lost 1 base, with 13 bases between them. CDR3 in DNA: TGTGCCAGCACGCCGCAGGGATGGAACACCGGGGAGCTGTTTTTT. This translates into CASTPQGWNTGELFF.

The V and J genes are TRBV5-5 and TRBJ2-7; a possible D gene is TRBD2 (5 bases). The CDR3 runs 15 residues. V was pared by 4 bases and J by 1 base, with 15 bases between. The germline gives CDR1 SGHKS, CDR2 YYEKEE (reference sequence). CDR3 sequence (DNA): TGTGCCAGCAGCCCCCCACCAAGCGGTTCCTACGAGCAGTACTTC. Translating gives CASSPPPSGSYEQYF.

This clone came up a few times. The chain recombines TRBV6-6 with TRBJ1-1; tentative D call: TRBD1 (5 bases). The V end was cut by 3 bases, the J end by 7 bases, with 15 bases between. The CDR3 contains 14 residues. CDR1 is MNHNY and CDR2 is SVGAGI in the germline V gene (reference sequence). CDR3 sequence: CASSYGGGESEAFF. The CDR3 DNA reads TGTGCCAGCAGTTATGGGGGAGGCGAGAGTGAAGCTTTCTTT.

This chain links TRBV27 with TRBJ2-7; D is perhaps TRBD2 (6 bases). V lost 4 bases, J lost 4 bases, and 8 bases lay in between. The germline CDR1 and CDR2 sequences are MNHEY and SMNVEV (reference sequence). The length of the CDR3 is 12 residues. The CDR3 sequence is CASSYRGYEQYF. Here the CDR3 DNA reads TGTGCCAGCAGTTACCGGGGGTACGAGCAGTACTTC.

The chain recombines TRBV27 with TRBJ1-6; D remains unclear. The ends were cut back, 2 bases at V and 7 bases at J, with 9 bases in the middle. The length of the CDR3 is 14 residues. Germline CDR1 is MNHEY and CDR2 is SMNVEV (reference sequence). In DNA form, the CDR3 reads TGTGCCAGCAGTTTAGGGCATACGAATTCACCCCTCCACTTT. This gives the protein CASSLGHTNSPLHF.

V and J are TRBV29-1 and TRBJ2-7; D tentatively fits TRBD1 or TRBD2 (5 bases each). Looked up from germline, CDR1 is SQVTM and CDR2 is ANQGSEA. Trimming removed 4 bases from V and 7 bases from J, with 17 bases in between. The CDR3 covers 13 residues. The CDR3 sequence is CSVVSENWGEQYF. The CDR3 DNA reads TGCAGCGTTGTATCCGAAAACTGGGGGGAGCAGTACTTC.

The chain has TRBV7-3 and TRBJ2-1; no firm D call. This CDR3 spans 13 amino acids. The germline V and J ends were trimmed by 2 bases and 5 bases, with 7 bases remaining between them. The germline CDR1 and CDR2 sequences are SGHTA and FQGTGA. Here the CDR3 DNA reads TGTGCCAGCAGCTTAGGGTTAGACAATGAGCAGTTCTTC. As protein: CASSLGLDNEQFF.

This clone was detected a few times. J is TRBJ1-5 and V is TRBV4-1, with unresolved D. In germline, CDR1 is MGHRA, CDR2 YSYEKL. V lost 6 bases and J lost 3, with 15 bases in between. This CDR3 has 15 amino acids. For the CDR3, the DNA is TGCGCCAGCAGGGAGAGGGCAGGTCACAATCAGCCCCAGCATTTT. Amino acid sequence: CASRERAGHNQPQHF.

The chain has TRBV5-1 and TRBJ1-3; maybe TRBD1 (5 bases). Trimming removed 0 bases at V and 7 bases at J, with 14 bases between. There are 15 residues in the CDR3. Germline V CDR1 and CDR2: SGHRS, YFSETQ. The CDR3: CASSLGPAEGNTIYF. DNA for the CDR3: TGCGCCAGCAGCTTGGGGCCGGCAGAGGGGAACACCATATATTTT.